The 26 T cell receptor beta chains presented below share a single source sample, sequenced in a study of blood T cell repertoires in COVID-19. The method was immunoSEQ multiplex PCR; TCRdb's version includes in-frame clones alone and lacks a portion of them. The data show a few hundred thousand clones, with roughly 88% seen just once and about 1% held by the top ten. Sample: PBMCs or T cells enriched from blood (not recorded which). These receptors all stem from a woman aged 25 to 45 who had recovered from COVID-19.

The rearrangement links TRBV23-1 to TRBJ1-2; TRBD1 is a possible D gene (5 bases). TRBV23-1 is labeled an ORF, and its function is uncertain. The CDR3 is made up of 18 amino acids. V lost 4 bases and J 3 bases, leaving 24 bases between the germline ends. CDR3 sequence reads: CASSPPYAGTIPYYGYTF. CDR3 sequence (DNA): TGCGCCAGCAGTCCCCCGTATGCGGGGACCATTCCCTACTATGGCTACACCTTC.

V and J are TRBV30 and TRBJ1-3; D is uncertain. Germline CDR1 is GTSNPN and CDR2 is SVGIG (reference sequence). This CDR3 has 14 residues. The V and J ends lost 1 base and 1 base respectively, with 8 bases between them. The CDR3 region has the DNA TGTGCCTGGAGTGGGGCGCCTTCTGGAAACACCATATATTTT. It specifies CAWSGAPSGNTIYF.

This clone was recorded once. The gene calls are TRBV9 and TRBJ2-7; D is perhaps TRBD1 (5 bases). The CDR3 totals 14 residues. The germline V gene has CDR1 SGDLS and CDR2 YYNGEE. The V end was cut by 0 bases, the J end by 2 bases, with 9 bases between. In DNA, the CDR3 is TGTGCCAGCAGCGTAGGCCCAGGGCCCTACGAGCAGTACTTC. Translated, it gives CASSVGPGPYEQYF.

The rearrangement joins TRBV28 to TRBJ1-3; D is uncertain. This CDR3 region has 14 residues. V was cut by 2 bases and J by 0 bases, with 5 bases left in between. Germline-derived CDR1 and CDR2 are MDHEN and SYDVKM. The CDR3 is CASSLPFSGNTIYF. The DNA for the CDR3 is TGTGCCAGCAGTTTACCCTTCTCTGGAAACACCATATATTTT. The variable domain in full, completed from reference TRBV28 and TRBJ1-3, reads DVKVTQSSRYLVKRTGEKVFLECVQDMDHENMFWYRQDPGLGLRLIYFSYDVKMKEKGDIPEGYSVSREKKERFSLILESASTNQTSMYLCASSLPFSGNTIYFGEGSWLTVV.

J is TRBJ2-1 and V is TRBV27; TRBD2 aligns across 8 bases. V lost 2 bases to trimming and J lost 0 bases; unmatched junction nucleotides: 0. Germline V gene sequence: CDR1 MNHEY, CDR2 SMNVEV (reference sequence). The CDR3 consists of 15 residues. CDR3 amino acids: CASSLSGSSYNEQFF. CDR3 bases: TGTGCCAGCAGTTTAAGCGGGAGCTCCTACAATGAGCAGTTCTTC.

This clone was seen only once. The CDR3 coding sequence is TGTGCCAGCTCACCGGCACATCGGGATTCACCCCTCCACTTT. Its translation is CASSPAHRDSPLHF. The chain links TRBV18 to TRBJ1-6; D ambiguous. The CDR3 sequence is 14 residues long. Trimming pared 3 bases from V and 8 bases from J, leaving 11 bases between. Germline CDR1 is KGHSH and CDR2 is LQKENI. The full variable domain, rest sourced from reference TRBV18 and TRBJ1-6, is NAGVMQNPRHLVRRRGQEARLRCSPMKGHSHVYWYRQLPEEGLKFMVYLQKENIIDESGMPKERFSAEFPKEGPSILRIQQVVRGDSAAYFCASSPAHRDSPLHFGNGTRLTVT.

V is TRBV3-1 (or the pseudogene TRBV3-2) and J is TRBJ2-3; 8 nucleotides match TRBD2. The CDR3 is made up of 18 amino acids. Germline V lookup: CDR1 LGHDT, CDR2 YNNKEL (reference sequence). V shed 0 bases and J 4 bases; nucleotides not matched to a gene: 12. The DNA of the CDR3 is TGTGCCAGCAGCCAAGATTTGGGGACTAGTGTTCGTGCAGATACGCAGTATTTT. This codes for CASSQDLGTSVRADTQYF.

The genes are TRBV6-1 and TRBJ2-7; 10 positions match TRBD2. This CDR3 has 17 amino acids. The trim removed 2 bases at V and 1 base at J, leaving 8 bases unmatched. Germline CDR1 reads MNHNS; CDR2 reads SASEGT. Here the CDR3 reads CASSETSGTFGSYEQYF. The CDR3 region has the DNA TGTGCCAGCAGTGAAACTAGCGGGACTTTTGGGTCCTACGAGCAGTACTTC.

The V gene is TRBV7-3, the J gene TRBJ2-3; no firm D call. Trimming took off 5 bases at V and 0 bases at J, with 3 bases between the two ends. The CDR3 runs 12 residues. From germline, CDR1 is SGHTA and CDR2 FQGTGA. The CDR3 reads CASSQSTDTQYF. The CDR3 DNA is TGTGCCAGCAGCCAGAGCACAGATACGCAGTATTTT.

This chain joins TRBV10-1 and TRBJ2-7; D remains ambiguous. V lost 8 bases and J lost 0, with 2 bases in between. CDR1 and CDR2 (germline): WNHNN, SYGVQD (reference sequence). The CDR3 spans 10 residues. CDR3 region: CASLSYEQYF. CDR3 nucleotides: TGCGCCAGCCTCTCCTACGAGCAGTACTTC.

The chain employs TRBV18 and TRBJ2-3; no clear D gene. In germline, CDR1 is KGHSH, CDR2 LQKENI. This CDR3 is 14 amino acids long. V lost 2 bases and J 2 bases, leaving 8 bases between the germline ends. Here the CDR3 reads CASSPIVSTDTQYF. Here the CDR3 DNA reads TGTGCCAGCTCACCAATCGTCTCCACAGATACGCAGTATTTT. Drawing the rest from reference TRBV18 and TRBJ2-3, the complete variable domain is NAGVMQNPRHLVRRRGQEARLRCSPMKGHSHVYWYRQLPEEGLKFMVYLQKENIIDESGMPKERFSAEFPKEGPSILRIQQVVRGDSAAYFCASSPIVSTDTQYFGPGTRLTVL.

This chain's CDR3 is CASSPPSGAPDTQYF. The CDR3 bases are TGTGCCAGCAGTCCACCTAGCGGGGCCCCCGATACGCAGTATTTT. V usage is TRBV27 and J usage is TRBJ2-3, with 9 bases matching TRBD2. Germline assignment: CDR1 MNHEY and CDR2 SMNVEV (reference sequence). The CDR3 spans 15 residues. J lost 6 bases, V lost 5 bases, and 9 bases had no gene match.

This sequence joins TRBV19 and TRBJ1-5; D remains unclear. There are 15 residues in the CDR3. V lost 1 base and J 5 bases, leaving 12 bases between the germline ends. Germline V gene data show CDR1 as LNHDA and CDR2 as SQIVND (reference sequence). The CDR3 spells CASSIGRRRHQPQHF. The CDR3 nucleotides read TGTGCCAGTAGTATAGGCAGGCGCCGGCATCAGCCCCAGCATTTT.

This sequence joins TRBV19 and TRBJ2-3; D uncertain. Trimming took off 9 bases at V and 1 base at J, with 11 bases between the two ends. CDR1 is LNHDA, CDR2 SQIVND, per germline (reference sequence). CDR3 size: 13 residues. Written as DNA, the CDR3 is TGTGCCAGCACGTCAATAGGCACAGATACGCAGTATTTT. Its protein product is CASTSIGTDTQYF.

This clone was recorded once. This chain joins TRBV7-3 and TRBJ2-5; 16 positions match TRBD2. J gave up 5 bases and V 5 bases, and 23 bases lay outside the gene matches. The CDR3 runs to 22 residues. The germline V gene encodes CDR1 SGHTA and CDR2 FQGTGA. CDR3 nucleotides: TGTGCCAGCAGCCCATTCCCATCAGCCGGGACTAGCGGGGGGGCCTCGCGGGAGACCCAGTACTTC. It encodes CASSPFPSAGTSGGASRETQYF.

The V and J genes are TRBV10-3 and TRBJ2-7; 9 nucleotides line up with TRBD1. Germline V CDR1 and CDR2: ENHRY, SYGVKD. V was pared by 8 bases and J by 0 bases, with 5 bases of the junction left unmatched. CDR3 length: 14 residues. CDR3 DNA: TGTGCCATCCGCGGGACAGGGTTCTCCTACGAGCAGTACTTC. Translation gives CAIRGTGFSYEQYF.

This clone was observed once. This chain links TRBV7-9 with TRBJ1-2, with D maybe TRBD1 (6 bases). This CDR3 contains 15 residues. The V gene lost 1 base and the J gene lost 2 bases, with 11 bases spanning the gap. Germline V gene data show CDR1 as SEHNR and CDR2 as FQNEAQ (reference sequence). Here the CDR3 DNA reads TGTGCCAGCAGCTTAGAAGCAACAGGGAACTATGGCTACACCTTC. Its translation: CASSLEATGNYGYTF.

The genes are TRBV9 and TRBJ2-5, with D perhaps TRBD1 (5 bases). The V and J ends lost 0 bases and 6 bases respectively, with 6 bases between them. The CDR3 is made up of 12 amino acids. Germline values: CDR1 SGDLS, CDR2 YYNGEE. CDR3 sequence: CASSVGGKTQYF. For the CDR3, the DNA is TGTGCCAGCAGCGTAGGGGGCAAGACCCAGTACTTC. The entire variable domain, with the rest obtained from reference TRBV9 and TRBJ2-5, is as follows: DSGVTQTPKHLITATGQRVTLRCSPRSGDLSVYWYQQSLDQGLQFLIQYYNGEERAKGNILERFSAQQFPDLHSELNLSSLELGDSALYFCASSVGGKTQYFGPGTRLLVL.

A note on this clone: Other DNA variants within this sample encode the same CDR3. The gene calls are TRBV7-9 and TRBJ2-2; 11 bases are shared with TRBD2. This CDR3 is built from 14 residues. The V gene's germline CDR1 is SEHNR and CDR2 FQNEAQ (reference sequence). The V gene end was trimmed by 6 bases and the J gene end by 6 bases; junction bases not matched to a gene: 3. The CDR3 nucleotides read TGTGCCAGCAGTCCGGGACTAGCGGCCGGGGAGCTGTTTTTT. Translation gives CASSPGLAAGELFF.

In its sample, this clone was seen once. The chain's CDR3 is CASSKEGAGRANEKLFF. For the CDR3, the DNA is TGTGCCAGCAGCAAAGAGGGCGCGGGTCGAGCTAATGAAAAACTGTTTTTT. The V call is TRBV21-1, the J call TRBJ1-4. TRBV21-1 is noted as a pseudogene. This CDR3 spans 17 amino acids.

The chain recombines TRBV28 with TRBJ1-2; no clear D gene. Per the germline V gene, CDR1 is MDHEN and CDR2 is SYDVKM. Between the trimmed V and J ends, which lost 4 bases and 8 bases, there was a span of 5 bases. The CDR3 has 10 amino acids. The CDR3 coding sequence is TGTGCCAGCAGTTCCCTCGGCTACACCTTC. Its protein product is CASSSLGYTF.

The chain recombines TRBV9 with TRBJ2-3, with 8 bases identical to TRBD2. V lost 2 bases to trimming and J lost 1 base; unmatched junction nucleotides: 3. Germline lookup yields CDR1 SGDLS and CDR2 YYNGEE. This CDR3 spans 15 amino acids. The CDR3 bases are TGTGCCAGCAGCGTGCGGCGGGGGGGCACAGATACGCAGTATTTT. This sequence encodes CASSVRRGGTDTQYF.

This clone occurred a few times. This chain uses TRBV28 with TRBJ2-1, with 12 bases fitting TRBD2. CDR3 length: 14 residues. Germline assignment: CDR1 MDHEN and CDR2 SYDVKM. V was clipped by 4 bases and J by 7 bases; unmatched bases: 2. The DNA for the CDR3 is TGTGCCAGCAGTTCCGGACTAGCGGGAAATGAGCAGTTCTTC. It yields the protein CASSSGLAGNEQFF. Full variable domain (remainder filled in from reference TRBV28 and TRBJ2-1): DVKVTQSSRYLVKRTGEKVFLECVQDMDHENMFWYRQDPGLGLRLIYFSYDVKMKEKGDIPEGYSVSREKKERFSLILESASTNQTSMYLCASSSGLAGNEQFFGPGTRLTVL.

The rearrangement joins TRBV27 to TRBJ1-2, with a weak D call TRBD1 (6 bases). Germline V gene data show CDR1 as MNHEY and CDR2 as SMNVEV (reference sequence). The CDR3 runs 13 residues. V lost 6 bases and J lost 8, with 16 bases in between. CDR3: CASSPQGIGGYTF. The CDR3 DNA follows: TGTGCCAGCAGCCCGCAGGGGATTGGGGGCTACACCTTC.

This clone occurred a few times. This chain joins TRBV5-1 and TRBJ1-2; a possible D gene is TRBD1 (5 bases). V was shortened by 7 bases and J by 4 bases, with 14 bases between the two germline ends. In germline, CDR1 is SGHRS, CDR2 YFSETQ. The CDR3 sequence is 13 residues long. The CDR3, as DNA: TGCGCCAGCCGACCGGGGACTTCCTATGGCTACACCTTC. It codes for CASRPGTSYGYTF.

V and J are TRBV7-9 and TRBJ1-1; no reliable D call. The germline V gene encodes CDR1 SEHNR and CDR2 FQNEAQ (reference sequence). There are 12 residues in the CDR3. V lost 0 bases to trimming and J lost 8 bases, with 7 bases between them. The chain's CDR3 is CASSLASLEAFF. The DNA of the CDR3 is TGTGCCAGCAGCTTAGCGTCCTTGGAAGCTTTCTTT. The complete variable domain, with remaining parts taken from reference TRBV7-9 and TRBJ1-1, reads DTGVSQNPRHKITKRGQNVTFRCDPISEHNRLYWYRQTLGQGPEFLTYFQNEAQLEKSRLLSDRFSAERPKGSFSTLEIQRTEQGDSAMYLCASSLASLEAFFGQGTRLTVV.